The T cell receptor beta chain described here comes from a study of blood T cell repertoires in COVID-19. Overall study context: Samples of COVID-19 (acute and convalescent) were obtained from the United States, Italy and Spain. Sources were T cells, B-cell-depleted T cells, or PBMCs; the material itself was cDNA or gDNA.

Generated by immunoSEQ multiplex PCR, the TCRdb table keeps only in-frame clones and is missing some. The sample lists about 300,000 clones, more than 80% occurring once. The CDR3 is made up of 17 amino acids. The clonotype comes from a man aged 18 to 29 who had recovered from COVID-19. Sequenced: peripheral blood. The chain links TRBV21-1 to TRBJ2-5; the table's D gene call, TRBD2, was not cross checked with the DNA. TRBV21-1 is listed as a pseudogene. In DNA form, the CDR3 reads TGTGCCAGCAGCAAAGCATCAGCGGAACTAGCCGGTGAGACCCAGTACTTC. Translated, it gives CASSKASAELAGETQYF.